This T cell receptor beta chain was captured by sequencing in a study of cytomegalovirus exposure and HLA in healthy donors. General study findings and limits: The majority of CMV-associated TCR beta chains were reported as apparently HLA-restricted in a later analysis. According to an earlier analysis, most TCR beta V segments yielded productive rearrangements about 90% or about 30% of the time.

The CDR3 is 20 amino acids. CDR1 and CDR2 (germline): SGHNT, YENEEA. Trimming took 5 bases from V and 0 from J; bases not matched to a gene: 14. As regards this clone: The antigen remains unidentified.

Amplification used 60 Vbeta primers and 13 Jbeta primers. Produced via immunoSEQ multiplex PCR; TCRdb's table is partial and in-frame only. Found here are approximately 100,000 clones, about two thirds of them singletons; the top ten hold about 0.84%. This chain links TRBV11-3 with TRBJ2-2; TRBD2 aligns across 11 bases. This TCR derives from a boy aged 5-17 years in good health and CMV-seronegative. Sequencing input: PBMCs. The CDR3 sequence: CASSPRGGGLAVPNTGELFF. CDR3 DNA: TGTGCCAGCAGCCCGAGAGGGGGGGGACTAGCGGTGCCGAACACCGGGGAGCTGTTTTTT.